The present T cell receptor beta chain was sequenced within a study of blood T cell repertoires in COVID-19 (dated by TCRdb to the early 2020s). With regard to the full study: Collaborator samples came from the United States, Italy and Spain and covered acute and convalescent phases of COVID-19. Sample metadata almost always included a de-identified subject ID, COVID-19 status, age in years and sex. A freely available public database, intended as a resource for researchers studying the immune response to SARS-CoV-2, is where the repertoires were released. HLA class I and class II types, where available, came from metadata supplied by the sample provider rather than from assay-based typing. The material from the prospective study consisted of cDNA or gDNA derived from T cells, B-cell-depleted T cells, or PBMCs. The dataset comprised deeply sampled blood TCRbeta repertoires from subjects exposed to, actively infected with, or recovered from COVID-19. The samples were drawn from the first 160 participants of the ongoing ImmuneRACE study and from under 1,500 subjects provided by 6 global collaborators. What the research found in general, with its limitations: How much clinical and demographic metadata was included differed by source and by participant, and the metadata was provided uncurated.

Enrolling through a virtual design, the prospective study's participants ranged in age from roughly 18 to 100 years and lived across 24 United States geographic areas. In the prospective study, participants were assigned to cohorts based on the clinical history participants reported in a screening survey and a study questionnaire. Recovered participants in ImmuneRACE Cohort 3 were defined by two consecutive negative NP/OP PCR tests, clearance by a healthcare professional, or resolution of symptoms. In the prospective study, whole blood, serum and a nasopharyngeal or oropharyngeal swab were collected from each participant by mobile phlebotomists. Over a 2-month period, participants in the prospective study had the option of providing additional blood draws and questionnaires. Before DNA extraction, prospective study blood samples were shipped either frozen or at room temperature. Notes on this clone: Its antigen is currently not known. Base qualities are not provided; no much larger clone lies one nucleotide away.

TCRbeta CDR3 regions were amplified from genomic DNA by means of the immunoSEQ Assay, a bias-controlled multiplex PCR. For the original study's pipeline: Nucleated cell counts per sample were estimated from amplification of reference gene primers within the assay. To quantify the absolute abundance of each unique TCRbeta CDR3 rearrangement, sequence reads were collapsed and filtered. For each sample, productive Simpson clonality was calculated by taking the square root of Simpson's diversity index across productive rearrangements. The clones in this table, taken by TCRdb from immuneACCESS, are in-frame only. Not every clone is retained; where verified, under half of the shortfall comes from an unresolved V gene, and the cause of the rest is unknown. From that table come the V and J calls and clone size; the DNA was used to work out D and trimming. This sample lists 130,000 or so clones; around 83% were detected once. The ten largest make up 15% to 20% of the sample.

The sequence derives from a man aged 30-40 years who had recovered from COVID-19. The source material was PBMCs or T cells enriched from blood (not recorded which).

The DNA sequence follows: TGTGCCGCGGCGGGGAGACTCGTTTTGCGGGGGGAGACCCAGTACTTC. The resulting protein is CAAAGRLVLRGETQYF. The V and J segments used are TRBV7-3 and TRBJ2-5; 7 middle bases align to TRBD2. Trimming accounts for 11 bases at V and 5 bases at J, while the number of junction bases matched to no gene is 20. Inclusive of the bounding cysteine and phenylalanine, the CDR3 is 16 residues long. The entry retains the CDR3 DNA only, 48 bases that are in frame from base 1. CDR1 and CDR2 are read off the germline V gene as SGHTA and FQGTGA.